This T cell receptor beta chain was sequenced for a study of blood T cell repertoires in COVID-19. The assay was immunoSEQ multiplex PCR, and TCRdb's table has in-frame clones only and misses some. The sample gives a few hundred thousand clones, around 83% of which show up once; about 6.9% is in the top ten. Within 2 weeks before study entry, exposed participants met a COVID-19 case. The sequenced sample consisted of PBMCs or T cells enriched from blood (not recorded which). This clonotype was sampled from a woman aged 45-60 years who had been exposed to COVID-19.

The DNA for the CDR3 is TGTGCCTGGAGTGTACGCGGCGGGACAGGGGGTCAGGAGCAGTACTTC. Translation gives CAWSVRGGTGGQEQYF. The chain combines TRBV30 with TRBJ2-7, with 11 bases identical to TRBD1. The length of the CDR3 is 16 residues. V lost 0 bases, J lost 7 bases, and 11 bases stayed unmatched. Germline loops: CDR1 GTSNPN, CDR2 SVGIG (reference sequence).